This T cell receptor beta chain was recorded in a study of early T cells in non-severe SARS-CoV-2 infection. Study-level results: VDJdb matching, biased toward anti-spike CD8 responses, missed private and CD4 specificities.

CDR3 length: 14 residues. Trimming pared 5 bases from V and 0 bases from J, leaving 10 bases between. Germline V gives CDR1 DFQATT, CDR2 SNEGSKA (reference sequence). This clonotype has just a few counts. Its antigen is not identified. TCRdb re-analysed the 5' RACE reads in MiXCR, keeping a single row per CDR3 protein. The repertoire consists of about 46,000 distinct CDR3 sequences, with about 9.3% occurring once and the leading ten covering 14% to 15%. This rearrangement joins TRBV20-1 to TRBJ2-2; tentative D call: TRBD2 (5 bases). Sequencing was carried out using whole blood. The clonotype comes from an adult who was a healthcare worker with PCR-confirmed SARS-CoV-2 infection or an uninfected control (not recorded which). CDR3 protein: CSAHDYPNTGELFF. For the CDR3, the DNA is TGCAGTGCTCATGACTACCCGAACACCGGGGAGCTGTTTTTT.